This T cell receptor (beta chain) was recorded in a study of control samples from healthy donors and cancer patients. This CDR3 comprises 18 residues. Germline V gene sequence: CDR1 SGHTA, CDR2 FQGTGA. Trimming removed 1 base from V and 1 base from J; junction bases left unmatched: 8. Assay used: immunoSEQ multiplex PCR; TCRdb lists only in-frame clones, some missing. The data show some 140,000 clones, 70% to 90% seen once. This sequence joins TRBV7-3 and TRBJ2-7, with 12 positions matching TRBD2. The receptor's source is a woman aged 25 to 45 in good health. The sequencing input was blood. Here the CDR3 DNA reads TGTGCCAGCAGCTTAAAGGAGGGACTAGCGGGTAAGTCCTACGAGCAGTACTTC. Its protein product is CASSLKEGLAGKSYEQYF.